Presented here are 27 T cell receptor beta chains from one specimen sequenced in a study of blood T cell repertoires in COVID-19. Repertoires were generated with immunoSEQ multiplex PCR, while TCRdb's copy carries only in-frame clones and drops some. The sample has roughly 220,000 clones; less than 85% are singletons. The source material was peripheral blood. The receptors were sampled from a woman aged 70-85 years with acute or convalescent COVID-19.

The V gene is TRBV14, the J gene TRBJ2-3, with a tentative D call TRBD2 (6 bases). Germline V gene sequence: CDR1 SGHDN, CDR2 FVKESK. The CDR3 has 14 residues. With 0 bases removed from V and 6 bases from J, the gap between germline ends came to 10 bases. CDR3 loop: CASSQERERDTQYF. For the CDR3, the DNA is TGTGCCAGCAGCCAAGAACGGGAGCGGGATACGCAGTATTTT.

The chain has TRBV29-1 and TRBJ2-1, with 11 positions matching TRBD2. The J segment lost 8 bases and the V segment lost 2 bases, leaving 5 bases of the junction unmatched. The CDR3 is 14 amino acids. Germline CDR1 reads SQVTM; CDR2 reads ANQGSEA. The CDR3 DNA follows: TGCAGCGTTGAACGGACTAGCGGGTTCTATGAGCAGTTCTTC. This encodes CSVERTSGFYEQFF.

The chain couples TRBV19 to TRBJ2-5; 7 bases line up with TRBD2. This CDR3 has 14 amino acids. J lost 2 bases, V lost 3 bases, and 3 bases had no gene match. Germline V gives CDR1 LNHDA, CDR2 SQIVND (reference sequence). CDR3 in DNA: TGTGCCAGTAGTATCGGGAGGCGGCAAGAGACCCAGTACTTC. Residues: CASSIGRRQETQYF.

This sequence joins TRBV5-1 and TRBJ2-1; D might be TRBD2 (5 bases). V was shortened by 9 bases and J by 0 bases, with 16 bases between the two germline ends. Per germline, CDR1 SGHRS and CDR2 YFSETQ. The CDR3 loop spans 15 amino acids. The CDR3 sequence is CATRADLSSYNEQFF. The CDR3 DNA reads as TGCGCCACCAGAGCGGACTTAAGCTCCTACAATGAGCAGTTCTTC.

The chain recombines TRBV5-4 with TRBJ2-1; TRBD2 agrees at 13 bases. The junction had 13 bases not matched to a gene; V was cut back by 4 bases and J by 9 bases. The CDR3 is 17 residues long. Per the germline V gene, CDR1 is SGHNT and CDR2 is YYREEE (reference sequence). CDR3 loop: CASSLETSGRAGSEQFF. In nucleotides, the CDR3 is TGTGCCAGCAGCCTGGAAACTAGCGGGAGGGCTGGTAGTGAGCAGTTCTTC.

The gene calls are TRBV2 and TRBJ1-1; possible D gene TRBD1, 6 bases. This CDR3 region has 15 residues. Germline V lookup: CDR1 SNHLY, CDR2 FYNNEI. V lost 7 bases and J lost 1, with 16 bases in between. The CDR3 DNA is TGTGCCAGCATTAATTCCGGGACAACGAACACTGAAGCTTTCTTT. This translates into CASINSGTTNTEAFF.

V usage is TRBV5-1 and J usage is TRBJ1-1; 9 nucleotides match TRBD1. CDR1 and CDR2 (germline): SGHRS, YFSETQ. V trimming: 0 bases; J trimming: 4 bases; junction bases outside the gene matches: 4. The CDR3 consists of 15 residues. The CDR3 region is CASSLGTGDGTEAFF. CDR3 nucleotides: TGCGCCAGCAGCTTGGGGACAGGGGACGGCACTGAAGCTTTCTTT.

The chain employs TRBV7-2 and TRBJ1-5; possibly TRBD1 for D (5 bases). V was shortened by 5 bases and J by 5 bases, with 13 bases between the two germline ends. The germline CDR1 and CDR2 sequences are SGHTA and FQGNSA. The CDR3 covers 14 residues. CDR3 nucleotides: TGTGCCAGCAGCGATTACAGGAGAGATCAGCCCCAGCATTTT. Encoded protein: CASSDYRRDQPQHF.

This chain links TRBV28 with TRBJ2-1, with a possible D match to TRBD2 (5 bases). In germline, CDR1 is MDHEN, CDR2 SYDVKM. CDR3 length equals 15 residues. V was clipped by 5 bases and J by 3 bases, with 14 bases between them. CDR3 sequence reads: CASSPRGLLYNEQFF. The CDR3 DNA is TGTGCCAGCAGTCCCCGCGGACTTCTCTACAATGAGCAGTTCTTC.

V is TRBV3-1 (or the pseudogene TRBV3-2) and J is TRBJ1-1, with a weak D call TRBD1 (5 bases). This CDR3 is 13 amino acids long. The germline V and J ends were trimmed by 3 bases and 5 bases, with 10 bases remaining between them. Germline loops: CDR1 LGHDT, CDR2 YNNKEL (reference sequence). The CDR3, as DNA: TGTGCCAGCAGCCAGGGGGGTAGGACTGAAGCTTTCTTT. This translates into CASSQGGRTEAFF.

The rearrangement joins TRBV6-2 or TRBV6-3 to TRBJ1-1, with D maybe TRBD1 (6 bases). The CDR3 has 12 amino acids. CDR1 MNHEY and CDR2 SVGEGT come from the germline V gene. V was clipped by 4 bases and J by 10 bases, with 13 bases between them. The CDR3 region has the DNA TGTGCCAGCAGTTGGGGGAGGGGGAGAGCTTTCTTT. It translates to CASSWGRGRAFF.

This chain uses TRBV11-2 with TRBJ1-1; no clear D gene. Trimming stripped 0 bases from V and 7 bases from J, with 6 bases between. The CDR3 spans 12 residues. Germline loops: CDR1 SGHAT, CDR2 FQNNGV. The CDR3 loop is CASSLDRGEAFF. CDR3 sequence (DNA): TGTGCCAGCAGCTTAGACCGAGGTGAAGCTTTCTTT.

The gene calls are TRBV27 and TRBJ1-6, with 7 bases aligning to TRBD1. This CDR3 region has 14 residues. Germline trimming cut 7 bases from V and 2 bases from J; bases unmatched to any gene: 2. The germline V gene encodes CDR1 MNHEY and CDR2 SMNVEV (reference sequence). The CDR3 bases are TGTGCCAGCATGGGGACAGCCTATAATTCACCCCTCCACTTT. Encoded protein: CASMGTAYNSPLHF.

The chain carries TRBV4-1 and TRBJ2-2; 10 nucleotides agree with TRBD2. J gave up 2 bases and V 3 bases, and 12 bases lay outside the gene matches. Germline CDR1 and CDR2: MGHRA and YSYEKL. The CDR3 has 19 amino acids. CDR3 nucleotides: TGCGCCAGCAGCCAGAACCTAGCGGGAGTTGGTATCAACACCGGGGAGCTGTTTTTT. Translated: CASSQNLAGVGINTGELFF.

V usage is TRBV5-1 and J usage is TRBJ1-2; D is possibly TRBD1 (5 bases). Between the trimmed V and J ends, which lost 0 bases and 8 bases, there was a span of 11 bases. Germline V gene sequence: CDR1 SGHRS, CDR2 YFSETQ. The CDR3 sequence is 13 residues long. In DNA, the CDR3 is TGCGCCAGCAGCTTGGAATCAGGGCGCGGCTACACCTTC. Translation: CASSLESGRGYTF.

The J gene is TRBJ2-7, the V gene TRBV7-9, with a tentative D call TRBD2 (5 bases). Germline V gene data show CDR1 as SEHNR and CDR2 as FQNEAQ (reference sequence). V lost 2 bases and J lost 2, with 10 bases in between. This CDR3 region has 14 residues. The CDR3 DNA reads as TGTGCCAGCAGCTTACGCGGGCACCCCTACGAGCAGTACTTC. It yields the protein CASSLRGHPYEQYF.

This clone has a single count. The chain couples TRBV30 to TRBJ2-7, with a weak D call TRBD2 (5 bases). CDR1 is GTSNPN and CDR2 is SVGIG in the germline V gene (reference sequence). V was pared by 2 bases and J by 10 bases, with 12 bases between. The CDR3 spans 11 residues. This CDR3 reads CAWSTGVGQYF. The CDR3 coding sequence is TGTGCCTGGAGTACCGGGGTCGGACAGTACTTC.

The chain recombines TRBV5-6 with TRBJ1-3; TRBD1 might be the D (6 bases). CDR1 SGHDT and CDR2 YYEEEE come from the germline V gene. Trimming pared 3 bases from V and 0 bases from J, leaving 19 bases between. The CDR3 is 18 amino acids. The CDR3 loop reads CASSSYQTGSYSGNTIYF. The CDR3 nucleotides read TGTGCCAGCAGCTCTTATCAAACAGGGTCATACTCTGGAAACACCATATATTTT.

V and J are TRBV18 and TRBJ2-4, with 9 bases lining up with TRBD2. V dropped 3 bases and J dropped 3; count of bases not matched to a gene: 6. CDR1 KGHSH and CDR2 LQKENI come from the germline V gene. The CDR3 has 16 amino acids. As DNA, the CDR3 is TGTGCCAGCTCACCCCTGACTAGCGGTAACAAAAACATTCAGTACTTC. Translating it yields CASSPLTSGNKNIQYF.

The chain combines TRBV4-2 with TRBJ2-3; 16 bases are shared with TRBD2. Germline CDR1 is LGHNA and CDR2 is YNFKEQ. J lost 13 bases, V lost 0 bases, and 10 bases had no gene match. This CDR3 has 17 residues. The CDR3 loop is CASSQEWGLAGGSRKYF. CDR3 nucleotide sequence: TGTGCCAGCAGCCAAGAGTGGGGACTAGCGGGAGGGAGTCGGAAGTATTTT.

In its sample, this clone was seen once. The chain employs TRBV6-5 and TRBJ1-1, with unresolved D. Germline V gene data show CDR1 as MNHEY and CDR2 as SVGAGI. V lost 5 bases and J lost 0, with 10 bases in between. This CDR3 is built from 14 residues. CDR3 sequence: CASSRRVVNTEAFF. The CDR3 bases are TGTGCCAGCAGTCGCCGGGTGGTGAACACTGAAGCTTTCTTT.

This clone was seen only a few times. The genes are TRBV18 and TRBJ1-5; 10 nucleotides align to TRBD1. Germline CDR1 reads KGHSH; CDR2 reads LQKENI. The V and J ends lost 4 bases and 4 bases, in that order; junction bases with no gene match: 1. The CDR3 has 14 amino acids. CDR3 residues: CASSLGQGNQPQHF. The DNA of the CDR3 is TGTGCCAGCTCACTGGGACAGGGGAATCAGCCCCAGCATTTT.

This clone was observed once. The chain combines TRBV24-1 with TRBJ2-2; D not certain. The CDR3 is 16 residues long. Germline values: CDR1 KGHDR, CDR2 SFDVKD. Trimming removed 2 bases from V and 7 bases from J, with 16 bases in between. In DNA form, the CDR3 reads TGTGCCACCAGTGATTCGGATACACGCCAGGACGGGGAGCTGTTTTTT. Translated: CATSDSDTRQDGELFF.

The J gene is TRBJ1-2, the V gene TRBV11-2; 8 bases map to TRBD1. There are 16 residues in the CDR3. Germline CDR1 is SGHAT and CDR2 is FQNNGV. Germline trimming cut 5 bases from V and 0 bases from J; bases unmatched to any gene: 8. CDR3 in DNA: TGTGCCAGCAGCACGCGGACAGGGCCTGCTAACTATGGCTACACCTTC. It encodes CASSTRTGPANYGYTF.

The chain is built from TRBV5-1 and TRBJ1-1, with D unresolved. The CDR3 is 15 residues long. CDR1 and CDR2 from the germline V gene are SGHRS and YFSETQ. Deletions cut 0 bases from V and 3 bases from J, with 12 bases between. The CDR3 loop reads CASSLASRRDTEAFF. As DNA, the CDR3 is TGCGCCAGCAGCTTGGCCTCCAGGAGGGACACTGAAGCTTTCTTT.

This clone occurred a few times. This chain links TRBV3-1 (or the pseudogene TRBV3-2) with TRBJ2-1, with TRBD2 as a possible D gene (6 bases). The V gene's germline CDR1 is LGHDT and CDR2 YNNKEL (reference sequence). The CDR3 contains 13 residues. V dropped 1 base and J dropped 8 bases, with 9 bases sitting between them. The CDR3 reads CASSQGGGDEQFF. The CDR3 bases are TGTGCCAGCAGCCAAGGGGGCGGGGATGAGCAGTTCTTC.

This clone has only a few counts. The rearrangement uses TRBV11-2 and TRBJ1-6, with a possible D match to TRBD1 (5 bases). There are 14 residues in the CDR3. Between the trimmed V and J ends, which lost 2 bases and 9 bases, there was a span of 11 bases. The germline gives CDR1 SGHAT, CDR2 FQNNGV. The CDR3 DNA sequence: TGTGCCAGCAGCTTACTCACAGGTCCTTCACCCCTCCACTTT. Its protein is CASSLLTGPSPLHF.